The 30 T cell receptor beta chains presented below share a single source sample, sequenced in a study of Graves' ophthalmopathy and Graves' hyperthyroidism. RNA served as the template for amplifying TCR beta CDR3 regions. RT-PCR was first run with HTBI primers, then multiplex PCR in a second round. TCRdb redid the calling of the multiplex PCR reads with MiXCR, one entry per CDR3 protein. This sample carries about 400,000 distinct CDR3 sequences, 15% of them seen once, and the ten largest clones take approximately 7%. The sequenced sample was peripheral blood. The origin of the receptors is a woman between 18 and 29 years old with stable Graves' hyperthyroidism.

V is TRBV6-2 or TRBV6-3 and J is TRBJ2-2, with D hard to call. The length of the CDR3 is 13 residues. Germline V CDR1 and CDR2: MNHEY, SVGEGT. The V gene lost 8 bases and the J gene lost 5 bases, with 12 bases spanning the gap. CDR3 loop: CASARLETGELFF. The CDR3 DNA is TGTGCCAGCGCCCGACTTGAAACCGGGGAGCTGTTTTTT.

The J gene is TRBJ1-1, the V gene TRBV20-1; D not resolved. The CDR3 contains 13 residues. The germline V and J ends were trimmed by 1 base and 4 bases, with 10 bases remaining between them. Germline V CDR1 and CDR2: DFQATT, SNEGSKA (reference sequence). The chain's CDR3 is CSARGPIGTEAFF. In DNA, the CDR3 is TGCAGTGCTAGAGGGCCCATTGGCACTGAAGCTTTCTTT.

This clonotype was recorded a few times. Mismatch with germline at one junction end may stem from a read error. This chain joins TRBV29-1 and TRBJ2-4, with TRBD2 matching 10 bases. CDR1 is SQVTM and CDR2 is ANQGSEA in the germline V gene. There are 16 residues in the CDR3. CDR3 region: CSVDASGGLAKNIKYF. In DNA form, the CDR3 reads TGCAGCGTTGATGCTAGCGGGGGTTTAGCCAAAAACATTAAGTACTTC.

This clonotype was observed at least ten times. CDR3 protein: CASSLAQGVNGNTIYF. Written as DNA, the CDR3 is TGTGCCAGCAGCTTAGCACAGGGGGTAAATGGAAACACCATATATTTT. This chain connects TRBV7-2 to TRBJ1-3; 8 nucleotides match TRBD1. CDR1 is SGHTA and CDR2 is FQGNSA in the germline V gene. The CDR3 totals 16 residues. Unmatched junction bases numbered 4, after V lost 0 bases and J lost 3 bases.

This clonotype has ten or more counts. The chain recombines TRBV19 with TRBJ2-5, with 8 positions matching TRBD1. This CDR3 comprises 15 residues. In germline, CDR1 is LNHDA, CDR2 SQIVND (reference sequence). The trim removed 5 bases at V and 2 bases at J, leaving 7 bases unmatched. CDR3 region: CASSLDRGGQETQYF. CDR3 nucleotides: TGTGCCAGTAGTCTCGACAGGGGCGGACAAGAGACCCAGTACTTC.

The genes are TRBV27 and TRBJ1-2; D is uncertain. The V and J ends lost 3 bases and 8 bases respectively, with 16 bases between them. Germline loops: CDR1 MNHEY, CDR2 SMNVEV (reference sequence). This CDR3 is 14 amino acids long. In DNA form, the CDR3 reads TGTGCCAGCAGTTTTACTTGGGGTGGGAACGGCTACACCTTC. The encoded protein is CASSFTWGGNGYTF.

The chain has TRBV18 and TRBJ1-6; D may be TRBD1 (5 bases). The length of the CDR3 is 16 residues. Deletions cut 3 bases from V and 10 bases from J, with 19 bases between. CDR1 and CDR2 (germline): KGHSH, LQKENI. The CDR3 protein is CASSPKGQGDPSPLHF. The CDR3 nucleotides read TGTGCCAGCTCACCCAAAGGCCAGGGTGACCCCTCACCCCTCCACTTT.

The chain couples TRBV11-1 to TRBJ2-5, with a weak D call TRBD1 (5 bases). The germline V and J ends were trimmed by 2 bases and 5 bases, with 15 bases remaining between them. There are 15 residues in the CDR3. Per germline, CDR1 SGHAT and CDR2 FQDESV (reference sequence). CDR3 amino acids: CASSLFGHLGETQYF. CDR3 coding DNA: TGTGCCAGCAGCTTATTCGGACACTTGGGGGAGACCCAGTACTTC.

This clonotype showed up many times. This may come from a read error, since a much larger clone is one base off. The gene calls are TRBV2 and TRBJ1-2; possible D gene TRBD1, 6 bases. The V and J ends lost 4 bases and 4 bases respectively, with 7 bases between them. The germline V gene has CDR1 SNHLY and CDR2 FYNNEI. The CDR3 is 12 amino acids. The CDR3 DNA sequence: TGTGCCAGCAGTGTGACAGGCTATGGCTACACCTTC. Translating it yields CASSVTGYGYTF. Full variable domain (rest looked up from reference TRBV2 and TRBJ1-2): EPEVTQTPSHQVTQMGQEVILRCVPISNHLYFYWYRQILGQKVEFLVSFYNNEISEKSEIFDDQFSVERPDGSNFTLKIRSTKLEDSAMYFCASSVTGYGYTFGSGTRLTVV.

Many counts were recorded for this clonotype. The chain uses TRBV7-2 and TRBJ2-5, with D maybe TRBD2 (5 bases). Per germline, CDR1 SGHTA and CDR2 FQGNSA. The CDR3 is made up of 13 amino acids. The V and J ends lost 3 bases and 5 bases respectively, with 10 bases between them. The DNA for the CDR3 is TGTGCCAGCAGCTTTTCTACGGGGGAGACCCAGTACTTC. It encodes CASSFSTGETQYF.

This clonotype has a count of ten or more. The J gene is TRBJ1-1, the V gene TRBV3-1; maybe TRBD1 (5 bases). V was trimmed by 0 bases and J by 5 bases, leaving 10 bases between them. Per germline, CDR1 LGHDT and CDR2 YNNKEL (reference sequence). This CDR3 is built from 14 residues. DNA of the CDR3: TGTGCCAGCAGCCAAGACGGGGGACGAACTGAAGCTTTCTTT. Protein sequence: CASSQDGGRTEAFF.

Only a few counts were recorded for this clonotype. V and J are TRBV5-1 and TRBJ1-1, with D perhaps TRBD1 (5 bases). Germline loops: CDR1 SGHRS, CDR2 YFSETQ. The CDR3 has 14 residues. V lost 0 bases and J 1 base, leaving 7 bases between the germline ends. The CDR3 DNA reads as TGCGCCAGCAGCTTGGACGGGGCGAACACTGAAGCTTTCTTT. Residues: CASSLDGANTEAFF. The variable domain in full, completed from reference TRBV5-1 and TRBJ1-1, reads KAGVTQTPRYLIKTRGQQVTLSCSPISGHRSVSWYQQTPGQGLQFLFEYFSETQRNKGNFPGRFSGRQFSNSRSEMNVSTLELGDSALYLCASSLDGANTEAFFGQGTRLTVV.

This clonotype was counted at least ten times. The V call is TRBV5-5, the J call TRBJ2-7, with TRBD1 matching over 9 bases. Germline values: CDR1 SGHKS, CDR2 YYEKEE (reference sequence). The junction had 4 bases not matched to a gene; V was cut back by 0 bases and J by 6 bases. CDR3 size: 14 residues. The CDR3 region is CASSLDRGLGEQYF. CDR3 coding DNA: TGTGCCAGCAGCTTGGACAGGGGGCTTGGCGAGCAGTACTTC.

This clonotype was seen ten or more times. The chain is built from TRBV12-3 or TRBV12-4 and TRBJ1-5, with no clear D. V was trimmed by 0 bases and J by 1 base, leaving 13 bases between them. The CDR3 sequence is 17 residues long. The CDR3 sequence is CASSLAIGGYSNQPQHF. The CDR3 DNA follows: TGTGCCAGCAGTTTAGCGATTGGTGGATACAGCAATCAGCCCCAGCATTTT.

This clonotype showed up many times. J is TRBJ1-1 and V is TRBV29-1; D is uncertain. CDR3 length: 10 residues. The germline CDR1 and CDR2 sequences are SQVTM and ANQGSEA. Trimming took off 6 bases at V and 6 bases at J, with 8 bases between the two ends. The CDR3: CSVTGAEAFF. CDR3 bases: TGCAGCGTCACTGGGGCTGAAGCTTTCTTT.

In its sample, this clonotype was seen a few times. This clone may be a read error of a much larger clone one base away. The chain couples TRBV28 to TRBJ1-3; maybe TRBD1 (5 bases). Germline values: CDR1 MDHEN, CDR2 SYDVKM. The CDR3 is made up of 15 amino acids. With 5 bases removed from V and 5 bases from J, the gap between germline ends came to 16 bases. The DNA of the CDR3 is TGTGCCAGCAGTCCCGGGGACCTGTCTAGAAACACCATATATTTT. Amino acid sequence: CASSPGDLSRNTIYF.

This clonotype occurred many times. This rearrangement joins TRBV29-1 to TRBJ2-5; 9 bases are a match to TRBD1. The germline V gene encodes CDR1 SQVTM and CDR2 ANQGSEA. This CDR3 comprises 13 residues. Unmatched junction bases numbered 7, after V lost 6 bases and J lost 5 bases. This chain's CDR3 is CSVPTGGGETQYF. The CDR3 DNA sequence: TGCAGCGTCCCGACAGGGGGGGGGGAGACCCAGTACTTC.

Ten or more counts support this clonotype. This chain uses TRBV20-1 with TRBJ2-5; D is perhaps TRBD2 (7 bases). Deletions cut 3 bases from V and 5 bases from J, with 10 bases between. CDR3 length: 12 residues. Germline CDR1 and CDR2: DFQATT and SNEGSKA (reference sequence). The CDR3 region is CSARRGGETQYF. DNA for the CDR3: TGCAGTGCTAGGAGGGGGGGGGAGACCCAGTACTTC.

At least ten counts were recorded for this clonotype. V usage is TRBV20-1 and J usage is TRBJ1-6; D gene unclear. Deletions cut 5 bases from V and 5 bases from J, with 13 bases between. Germline V gives CDR1 DFQATT, CDR2 SNEGSKA (reference sequence). The CDR3 has 14 residues. CDR3 amino acids: CSAPDPWDNSPLHF. CDR3 DNA: TGCAGTGCTCCCGACCCCTGGGATAATTCACCCCTCCACTTT.

In its sample, this clonotype was seen a few times. The chain combines TRBV2 with TRBJ2-7; D may be TRBD2 (6 bases). Germline assignment: CDR1 SNHLY and CDR2 FYNNEI. Between the trimmed V and J ends, which lost 10 bases and 4 bases, there was a span of 17 bases. The CDR3 has 13 residues. The CDR3 protein is CATGPAGTYEQYF. The CDR3 nucleotides read TGTGCCACCGGCCCGGCGGGGACGTACGAGCAGTACTTC. Looking up the rest from reference TRBV2 and TRBJ2-7 gives the full variable domain: EPEVTQTPSHQVTQMGQEVILRCVPISNHLYFYWYRQILGQKVEFLVSFYNNEISEKSEIFDDQFSVERPDGSNFTLKIRSTKLEDSAMYFCATGPAGTYEQYFGPGTRLTVT.

This clonotype was seen repeatedly, ten times or more. V and J are TRBV28 and TRBJ2-7, with a weak D call TRBD1 (5 bases). V was pared by 6 bases and J by 0 bases, with 15 bases between. Per the germline V gene, CDR1 is MDHEN and CDR2 is SYDVKM. The CDR3 covers 15 residues. This CDR3 reads CASSQTAKSSYEQYF. For the CDR3, the DNA is TGTGCCAGCAGCCAGACAGCTAAGAGCTCCTACGAGCAGTACTTC.

V gene TRBV6-1 combines with J gene TRBJ2-2, with TRBD2 as a possible D gene (5 bases). CDR1 and CDR2 from the germline V gene are MNHNS and SASEGT. Trimming stripped 6 bases from V and 7 bases from J, with 12 bases between. The CDR3 has 13 amino acids. CDR3 sequence: CASRSPRGGELFF. In DNA form, the CDR3 reads TGTGCCAGCAGGTCCCCACGGGGCGGGGAGCTGTTTTTT.

This clonotype was recorded at least ten times. CDR3 in DNA: TGTGCCAGCAGCCCGGGACAGGTTGCTGGGGAGCTGTTTTTT. Its protein is CASSPGQVAGELFF. The V gene is TRBV7-2, the J gene TRBJ2-2; 8 bases match TRBD1. Germline CDR1 SGHTA, CDR2 FQGNSA. After removal of 5 bases from V and 8 bases from J, the junction contained 7 bases not matched to a gene. The CDR3 has 14 amino acids.

This clonotype showed up many times. A read error may account for a junction end that differs from germline. V and J are TRBV12-3 or TRBV12-4 and TRBJ2-2, with TRBD1 as a possible D gene (8 bases). The CDR3 sequence is 15 residues long. CDR3 nucleotide sequence: TGCGCCAGCAGCCTCACAGGGGGGGGAACCGGGGAGCTGTTTTTT. It specifies CASSLTGGGTGELFF.

The chain couples TRBV6-5 to TRBJ1-2, with 11 positions matching TRBD1. J lost 4 bases, V lost 0 bases, and 7 bases had no gene match. The CDR3 runs 17 residues. Germline CDR1 reads MNHEY; CDR2 reads SVGAGI. The CDR3 region is CASSYSDRGLIGYGYTF. Written as DNA, the CDR3 is TGTGCCAGCAGTTACTCGGACAGGGGGCTAATAGGCTATGGCTACACCTTC.

The V call is TRBV6-5, the J call TRBJ2-7; 7 bases align to TRBD1. The CDR3 totals 14 residues. Germline V gene sequence: CDR1 MNHEY, CDR2 SVGAGI. V was clipped by 4 bases and J by 2 bases; unmatched bases: 5. Here the CDR3 DNA reads TGTGCCAGCAGTTCCTACAGGGGTCCCTACGAGCAGTACTTC. Encoded protein: CASSSYRGPYEQYF.

The chain uses TRBV7-9 and TRBJ2-7, with D maybe TRBD1 (6 bases). This CDR3 is 14 amino acids long. The germline V gene has CDR1 SEHNR and CDR2 FQNEAQ (reference sequence). V gave up 5 bases and J gave up 1 base, with 12 bases separating them. This CDR3 is CASSPPTGSYEQYF. Written as DNA, the CDR3 is TGTGCCAGCAGCCCCCCGACAGGATCCTACGAGCAGTACTTC.

This clonotype was seen many times. J is TRBJ2-7 and V is TRBV7-2, with 12 bases fitting TRBD2. There are 15 residues in the CDR3. The germline V gene has CDR1 SGHTA and CDR2 FQGNSA. The ends lost 7 bases at V and 0 bases at J; junction bases unmatched: 4. DNA of the CDR3: TGTGCCAGCAAACTAGCGGGGGGACTCTCCTACGAGCAGTACTTC. Its translation is CASKLAGGLSYEQYF.

This clonotype appeared many times. The CDR3 spells CSAISGGDQETQYF. The CDR3 bases are TGCAGTGCTATCTCAGGGGGAGACCAAGAGACCCAGTACTTC. The chain links TRBV20-1 to TRBJ2-5, with 7 nucleotides matching TRBD1. Germline CDR1 DFQATT, CDR2 SNEGSKA (reference sequence). The CDR3 runs to 14 residues. J gave up 0 bases and V 4 bases, and 5 bases lay outside the gene matches.

The rearrangement joins TRBV11-2 to TRBJ1-6; 9 nucleotides agree with TRBD1. Germline CDR1 reads SGHAT; CDR2 reads FQNNGV. V lost 6 bases to trimming and J lost 10 bases; unmatched junction nucleotides: 10. CDR3 size: 15 residues. The CDR3 loop reads CASRFTGGERSPLHF. In nucleotides, the CDR3 is TGTGCCAGCAGATTCACAGGGGGCGAAAGGTCACCCCTCCACTTT.